A selection of T cell receptor beta chains follows, all from one sample in a study of T cell changes during pregnancy in multiple sclerosis. Profiling relied on immunoSEQ multiplex PCR, and the TCRdb table lists in-frame clones only, not all of them. Among under 50,000 clones listed, about 88% were seen once. This specimen was CD4+ T cells from peripheral blood mononuclear cells, taken after pregnancy. These receptors originate from a female donor with multiple sclerosis, enrolled in a pregnancy study. Both conserved end residues are trimmed from each CDR3. The order of the fields is J gene, V gene, clone size, CDR3 protein. Size values are once, few and many counts, or a class for expanded clones, and some rows have none.

j_call: TRBJ2-7; v_call: TRBV28; clone_size: -; cdr3_aa: ASSLPGGSYEQY
j_call: TRBJ2-7; v_call: TRBV5-1; clone_size: -; cdr3_aa: ASSSGTGVGEQY
j_call: TRBJ1-4; v_call: TRBV10-3; clone_size: -; cdr3_aa: AISEGEENEKLF
j_call: TRBJ2-1; v_call: TRBV4-2; clone_size: -; cdr3_aa: ASSQVFQGPYNEQF
j_call: TRBJ2-3; v_call: TRBV7-9; clone_size: -; cdr3_aa: ASRPIGAGVVG
j_call: TRBJ2-7; v_call: TRBV10-3; clone_size: -; cdr3_aa: AISAPGTGAYEQY
j_call: TRBJ1-3; v_call: TRBV7-2; clone_size: -; cdr3_aa: ASSTLPGQSSGNTIY
j_call: TRBJ2-3; v_call: TRBV29-1; clone_size: -; cdr3_aa: SVEGRPSTDTQY
j_call: TRBJ1-1; v_call: TRBV7-9; clone_size: -; cdr3_aa: ASSTTGVGGLEDTEAF
j_call: TRBJ1-4; v_call: TRBV11-2; clone_size: -; cdr3_aa: ASSGQVNEKLF
j_call: TRBJ2-3; v_call: TRBV5-1; clone_size: -; cdr3_aa: ASSWTSGSTDTQY
j_call: TRBJ2-2; v_call: TRBV11-2; clone_size: -; cdr3_aa: ASSFYAITGELF
j_call: TRBJ2-2; v_call: TRBV11-2; clone_size: -; cdr3_aa: ASMVGRSTGELF
j_call: TRBJ2-1; v_call: TRBV13; clone_size: -; cdr3_aa: ASSFDQGTSGMDDNEQF
j_call: TRBJ1-2; v_call: TRBV10-3; clone_size: -; cdr3_aa: AISEVPDAYGYT
j_call: TRBJ2-1; v_call: TRBV5-4; clone_size: -; cdr3_aa: ASSLELANEQF
j_call: TRBJ2-7; v_call: TRBV10-1; clone_size: once; cdr3_aa: ASSPPFLTGETTYEQY
j_call: TRBJ2-1; v_call: TRBV7-9; clone_size: -; cdr3_aa: ASSFPLLSYNEQF
j_call: TRBJ1-4; v_call: TRBV4-1; clone_size: -; cdr3_aa: ASSASGGTATNEKLF
j_call: TRBJ2-6; v_call: TRBV27; clone_size: -; cdr3_aa: ASSWGTGANVLT
j_call: TRBJ2-2; v_call: TRBV5-5; clone_size: once; cdr3_aa: AWGRGSTDPGELF
j_call: TRBJ2-5; v_call: TRBV29-1; clone_size: -; cdr3_aa: SVERSGGRETQY
j_call: TRBJ1-1; v_call: TRBV6-1; clone_size: -; cdr3_aa: ASSEKGQGWAGGFEAF
j_call: TRBJ1-2; v_call: TRBV10-2; clone_size: once; cdr3_aa: ASRVRQGHGYT
j_call: TRBJ2-6; v_call: TRBV5-4; clone_size: -; cdr3_aa: ASSSRAGANVLT
j_call: TRBJ2-7; v_call: TRBV19; clone_size: -; cdr3_aa: ASSPGVVTYEQY
j_call: TRBJ1-1; v_call: TRBV18; clone_size: -; cdr3_aa: ASSPRVPETEAF
j_call: TRBJ1-3; v_call: TRBV28; clone_size: -; cdr3_aa: AGASRPGNTIY
j_call: TRBJ2-7; v_call: TRBV7-2; clone_size: -; cdr3_aa: ASSLTGTGPYEQY
j_call: TRBJ2-7; v_call: TRBV2; clone_size: -; cdr3_aa: ASTPGTGGSYEQY
j_call: TRBJ1-1; v_call: TRBV27; clone_size: -; cdr3_aa: ASSLSNSLNTEAF
j_call: TRBJ2-3; v_call: TRBV28; clone_size: once; cdr3_aa: ASSLDRAGGTDTQY
j_call: TRBJ2-7; v_call: TRBV7-8; clone_size: once; cdr3_aa: ASSTGTGPVEQY
j_call: TRBJ2-1; v_call: TRBV6-4; clone_size: -; cdr3_aa: ASSIMRESEQF
j_call: TRBJ1-2; v_call: TRBV29-1; clone_size: -; cdr3_aa: SVGDRGLGGGYT
j_call: TRBJ2-1; v_call: TRBV27; clone_size: -; cdr3_aa: ASSLLAYNEQF
j_call: TRBJ2-7; v_call: TRBV7-6; clone_size: -; cdr3_aa: ASSRLAGLSYEQY
j_call: TRBJ1-1; v_call: TRBV4-1; clone_size: -; cdr3_aa: ASSQVQYTEAF
j_call: TRBJ2-1; v_call: TRBV12-5; clone_size: -; cdr3_aa: ASGPDGMYNEQF
j_call: TRBJ2-7; v_call: TRBV5-4; clone_size: -; cdr3_aa: ASSLSGGGNPEQY
j_call: TRBJ2-1; v_call: TRBV4-3; clone_size: -; cdr3_aa: ASSQDTGTSGARYYNEQF
j_call: TRBJ2-7; v_call: TRBV27; clone_size: -; cdr3_aa: ASTDPGSEQY
j_call: TRBJ1-1; v_call: TRBV5-6; clone_size: once; cdr3_aa: ASSLGSGTEAF
j_call: TRBJ2-7; v_call: TRBV6-6; clone_size: -; cdr3_aa: ASSTGTSGANYEQY
j_call: TRBJ1-3; v_call: TRBV2; clone_size: -; cdr3_aa: ASIYDRASGNTIY
j_call: TRBJ2-5; v_call: TRBV13; clone_size: -; cdr3_aa: ASSSLGDKKETQY
j_call: TRBJ1-2; v_call: TRBV5-4; clone_size: once; cdr3_aa: ASSVRDRGSGGYT
j_call: TRBJ2-5; v_call: TRBV2; clone_size: -; cdr3_aa: ASSTRTGMKETQY
j_call: TRBJ2-3; v_call: TRBV2; clone_size: -; cdr3_aa: ASSVTSGRPSATQY
j_call: TRBJ1-5; v_call: TRBV6-6; clone_size: -; cdr3_aa: ATSTERNQPQH
j_call: TRBJ1-4; v_call: TRBV7-2; clone_size: -; cdr3_aa: ASSFRGQLQEKLF
j_call: TRBJ1-2; v_call: TRBV7-9; clone_size: few; cdr3_aa: ASSFRTEDGYT
j_call: TRBJ1-1; v_call: TRBV6-5; clone_size: -; cdr3_aa: ASRYTGLSAPEAF
j_call: TRBJ2-1; v_call: TRBV6-5; clone_size: -; cdr3_aa: ATLGLQEQF
j_call: TRBJ2-7; v_call: TRBV5-1; clone_size: -; cdr3_aa: ASSFGTGGDEQY
j_call: TRBJ2-5; v_call: TRBV5-1; clone_size: -; cdr3_aa: ASSSGLAGGQETQY
j_call: TRBJ2-5; v_call: TRBV28; clone_size: once; cdr3_aa: ASSLSGMGQGLGTQY